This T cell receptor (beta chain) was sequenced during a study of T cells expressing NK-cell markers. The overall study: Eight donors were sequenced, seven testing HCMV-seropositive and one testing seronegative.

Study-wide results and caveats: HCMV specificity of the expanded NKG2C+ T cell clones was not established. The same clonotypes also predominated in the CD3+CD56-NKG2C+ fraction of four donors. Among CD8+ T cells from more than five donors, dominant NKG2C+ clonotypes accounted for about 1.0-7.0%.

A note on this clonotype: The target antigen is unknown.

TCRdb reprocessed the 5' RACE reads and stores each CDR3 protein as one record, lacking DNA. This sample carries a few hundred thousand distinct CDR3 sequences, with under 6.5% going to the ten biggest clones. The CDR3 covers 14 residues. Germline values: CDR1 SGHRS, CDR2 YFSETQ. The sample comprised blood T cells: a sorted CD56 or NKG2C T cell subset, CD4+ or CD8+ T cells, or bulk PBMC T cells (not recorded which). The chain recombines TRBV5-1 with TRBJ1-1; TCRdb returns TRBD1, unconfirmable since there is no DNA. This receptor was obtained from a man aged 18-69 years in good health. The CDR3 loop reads CASSLASRAEEAFF. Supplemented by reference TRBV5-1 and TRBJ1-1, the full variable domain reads KAGVTQTPRYLIKTRGQQVTLSCSPISGHRSVSWYQQTPGQGLQFLFEYFSETQRNKGNFPGRFSGRQFSNSRSEMNVSTLELGDSALYLCASSLASRAEEAFFGQGTRLTVV.